The rows below give T cell receptor beta chains drawn from one sample of a study of neoadjuvant anti-PD-1 for oral cavity cancer. Measured with immunoSEQ multiplex PCR; TCRdb has only the in-frame clones, and not every one. The sample contains about 5,700 clones, around 60% of which appear only once. Sequences were derived from tumor tissue, sampled before nivolumab (anti-PD-1) treatment. Receptors originate from a person aged 35 to 85 with oral cavity squamous cell carcinoma. Each CDR3 is given with its conserved first and last residue. D genes are given only for firm matches. Expanded clones are given a class, and other clones once, few, many or no size at all.

J,size,D,V,length,CDR3,DNA
TRBJ2-7,.,TRBD2,TRBV27,16,CASSSWTSGSFYEQYF,TGTGCCAGCAGTTCCTGGACTAGCGGGAGTTTCTACGAGCAGTACTTC
TRBJ1-2,.,.,TRBV2,14,CASRADSNNYGYTF,TGTGCCAGCAGAGCGGACAGTAACAACTATGGCTACACCTTC
TRBJ1-2,few,TRBD1,TRBV6-5,13,CASSYSGTDGYTF,TGTGCCAGCAGTTACTCAGGGACAGATGGCTACACCTTC
TRBJ1-6,.,TRBD1,TRBV18,14,CASSPTGFNSPLHF,TGTGCCAGCTCACCGACAGGGTTTAATTCACCCCTCCACTTT
TRBJ2-3,.,TRBD2,TRBV11-2,16,CASSLGLAGATDTQYF,TGTGCCAGCAGCTTGGGGCTAGCGGGAGCCACAGATACGCAGTATTTT
TRBJ2-3,few,.,TRBV7-9,13,CASSLVSTDTQYF,TGTGCCAGCAGCTTGGTCTCCACAGATACGCAGTATTTT
TRBJ1-1,.,TRBD1,TRBV19,15,CASSITGVGNTEAFF,TGTGCCAGTAGTATAACAGGGGTAGGGAACACTGAAGCTTTCTTT
TRBJ2-2,.,.,TRBV15,17,CATSPSIRGSNTGELFF,TGTGCCACCAGCCCGAGTATCCGGGGATCGAACACCGGGGAGCTGTTTTTT
TRBJ1-1,.,.,TRBV15,13,CATSRNDRGSTFF,TGTGCCACCAGCAGAAACGACAGAGGGTCAACTTTCTTT
TRBJ1-6,few,.,TRBV25-1,13,CASSSQDNSPLHF,TGTGCCAGCAGTTCACAAGATAATTCACCCCTCCACTTT
TRBJ1-6,.,.,TRBV7-2,12,CASSLATGPLHF,TGTGCCAGCAGCTTAGCCACAGGACCCCTCCACTTT
TRBJ2-7,large,TRBD1,TRBV9,14,CASSTGGASYEQYF,TGTGCCAGCAGTACAGGGGGCGCATCCTACGAGCAGTACTTC